This is a list of T cell receptor beta chains from one sample in a study of blood T cell repertoires in COVID-19. Here immunoSEQ multiplex PCR was the method, and the copy in TCRdb shows in-frame clones only, minus some. The table records about 33,000 clones, just over 85% of them present only once. Sample: peripheral blood. These receptors originate from a human donor in a cohort sampled during active COVID-19. CDR3s include the opening cysteine and the closing phenylalanine or tryptophan. Fields, in order: CDR3 DNA, CDR3 protein, V gene, J gene, D gene, clone size. The D gene is left open where the match is weak. Clone size appears in some rows only: once, few, many, or a class for an expanded clone.

TGTGCCAGCAGCTCCGGACTAGCGGGACGACACAATGAGCAGTTCTTC	CASSSGLAGRHNEQFF	TRBV7-2	TRBJ2-1	TRBD2	.
TGTGCCAGCGCAACTACCCGCGGGACCCCTGTTGGGTACTATGGCTACACCTTC	CASATTRGTPVGYYGYTF	TRBV27	TRBJ1-2	.	.
TGTGCCAGCAGCCTCGGACAGAGAAATTCACCCCTCCACTTT	CASSLGQRNSPLHF	TRBV3-1/TRBV3-2	TRBJ1-6	.	.
TGTGCCAGCAGCTCTAGGGGACAGAGCTCTGGGGCCAACGTCCTGACTTTC	CASSSRGQSSGANVLTF	TRBV7-2	TRBJ2-6	TRBD1	once
TGTGCCAGCAGTTTCGGGACAGGGGGAACTGAAGCTTTCTTT	CASSFGTGGTEAFF	TRBV27	TRBJ1-1	TRBD1	.
TGTGCCAGTAGTGCAACGGCGGAGCACACTCAGCCCCAGCATTTT	CASSATAEHTQPQHF	TRBV19	TRBJ1-5	.	.
TGTGCCAGCAGTCGCTTTATGGGCAGGGGAAAAGTCAATCAGCCCCAGCATTTT	CASSRFMGRGKVNQPQHF	TRBV11-2	TRBJ1-5	.	.
TGTGCCAGCAGCTTGGACGGGGGGGTCACCAATGAGCAGTTCTTC	CASSLDGGVTNEQFF	TRBV5-4	TRBJ2-1	TRBD2	few
TGCAGCGCCCAGGGGAGGGGCACAGATACGCAGTATTTT	CSAQGRGTDTQYF	TRBV29-1	TRBJ2-3	.	.
TGTGCCAGCAGCCCTCACGAGGCGGAAGACAATGAGCAGTTCTTC	CASSPHEAEDNEQFF	TRBV11-2	TRBJ2-1	.	.
TGTGCCAGTAGTCCTCGACTAGCGGGAGGGTTAAACATTCAGTACTTC	CASSPRLAGGLNIQYF	TRBV19	TRBJ2-4	TRBD2	.
TGCGCCAGCAGCCCGACAGGGAACACTGAAGCTTTCTTT	CASSPTGNTEAFF	TRBV5-1	TRBJ1-1	.	.
TGTGCCAGCAGCGAGGGGGACGGTCAGGCGGCTTTTTACGAGCAGTACTTC	CASSEGDGQAAFYEQYF	TRBV9	TRBJ2-7	.	.
TGTGCCAGCAGCCCCCGTTCTAGCGGGAGCACCGAGCAGTACTTC	CASSPRSSGSTEQYF	TRBV7-9	TRBJ2-7	TRBD2	.
TGTGCCAGCAGCTTAGTTTCTTACGAGCAGTACTTC	CASSLVSYEQYF	TRBV11-1	TRBJ2-7	.	.
TGTGCCAGCAGCCCCCTTCTAGCGGGCTACGAGCAGTACTTC	CASSPLLAGYEQYF	TRBV3-1/TRBV3-2	TRBJ2-7	TRBD2	.
TGTGCCAGCAGTGGGGACAGTCGGTATTCAGTGATAATGGGACAGCCCCAGCATTTT	CASSGDSRYSVIMGQPQHF	TRBV6-1	TRBJ1-5	TRBD1	.
TGTGCCACCAGCGAGGTAGAAGGGGGCTATGGCTACACCTTC	CATSEVEGGYGYTF	TRBV15	TRBJ1-2	.	few
TGTGCCAGCTCACCACCGGGGGCATACACAGATACGCAGTATTTT	CASSPPGAYTDTQYF	TRBV18	TRBJ2-3	.	.
TGTGCCAGCAGTGAGACATTCTCTGGGGCCAACGTCCTGACTTTC	CASSETFSGANVLTF	TRBV28	TRBJ2-6	.	.
TGTGCCAGTAGTATTGGTCAGGGCAGGGTGCGGAACACTGAAGCTTTCTTT	CASSIGQGRVRNTEAFF	TRBV19	TRBJ1-1	.	.
TGTGCCAGCTCGACGGAAGGGGGCTCTTACGAGCAGTACTTC	CASSTEGGSYEQYF	TRBV18	TRBJ2-7	TRBD1	.
TGTGCCAGCAGCCTGATCGGGACAGGGGGTGGAAACACCATATATTTT	CASSLIGTGGGNTIYF	TRBV4-2	TRBJ1-3	TRBD1	.
TGCGCCAGCAGCCAAAACTTATACGGATCGTCGGGCACCGGGGAGCTGTTTTTT	CASSQNLYGSSGTGELFF	TRBV4-1	TRBJ2-2	.	.
TGTGCCAGTAGTATCCTTAGCGGGAGGGCGGAAGATACGCAGTATTTT	CASSILSGRAEDTQYF	TRBV19	TRBJ2-3	TRBD2	.
TGTGCCAGCAGGGAAGATTTTGGGACAGTAAAAAATCAGCCCCAGCATTTT	CASREDFGTVKNQPQHF	TRBV6-1	TRBJ1-5	TRBD1	few
TGTGCCAGCAGCGCCTACGCCGGGACAATGACCTACGAGCAGTACTTC	CASSAYAGTMTYEQYF	TRBV9	TRBJ2-7	.	.
TGTGCCAGCAGTGAATGGACAGGGGGCACAGATACGCAGTATTTT	CASSEWTGGTDTQYF	TRBV6-1	TRBJ2-3	TRBD1	.
TGTGCCACCAGCGTAGAGGTTAAACAGGGGATCTACAATGAGCAGTTCTTC	CATSVEVKQGIYNEQFF	TRBV15	TRBJ2-1	TRBD1	.
TGTGCCAGCTCTCCGCAGCGGGGTTGGGAGATAGATACGCAGTATTTT	CASSPQRGWEIDTQYF	TRBV18	TRBJ2-3	TRBD2	.
TGTGCCACCTCCAGGGACAGGGACACCGGGGAGCTGTTTTTT	CATSRDRDTGELFF	TRBV18	TRBJ2-2	TRBD1	.
TGTGCCAGCAGTCCCACTAGCGGGAGTTACGAGCAGTACTTC	CASSPTSGSYEQYF	TRBV7-3	TRBJ2-7	TRBD2	once
TGCGCCAGCAGCTTGGAAGGGGGCTACGAGCAGTACTTC	CASSLEGGYEQYF	TRBV5-1	TRBJ2-7	.	.
TGTGCCAGTAGTATAAGGGGCCCGGACAGGGGTGGCAATCAGCCCCAGCATTTT	CASSIRGPDRGGNQPQHF	TRBV19	TRBJ1-5	TRBD1	.
TGCAGGGGCGAACTGAATTCACCCCTCCACTTT	CRGELNSPLHF	TRBV20-1	TRBJ1-6	.	large
TGTGCCAGCACCCCCTTAGGCAGGGGCAGGGAGACCCAGTACTTC	CASTPLGRGRETQYF	TRBV6-5	TRBJ2-5	.	.
TGTGCTAGTGGTTTCCCACAGGGGGCCTCCTACGAGCAGTACTTC	CASGFPQGASYEQYF	TRBV12-5	TRBJ2-7	TRBD1	.
TGTGCCATCAGTGAGAAGGCTCAGGGACAGGGGGGTAACGAGCAGTACTTC	CAISEKAQGQGGNEQYF	TRBV10-3	TRBJ2-7	TRBD1	.
TGTGCCAGCAGCTTTGGTAGCGGCGAGCAGTACTTC	CASSFGSGEQYF	TRBV5-8	TRBJ2-7	.	.
TGTGCCAGCAGTGAGGTCAGGGCAGAGACCCAGTACTTC	CASSEVRAETQYF	TRBV6-1	TRBJ2-5	.	.
TGTGCCAGCAGCTTGACGGGAGTGGGCGATACGCAGTATTTT	CASSLTGVGDTQYF	TRBV11-2	TRBJ2-3	.	.
TGTGCCAGCAGCGGGCGGACTAGCGGAGCCACCGGGGAGCTGTTTTTT	CASSGRTSGATGELFF	TRBV7-2	TRBJ2-2	TRBD2	.
TGCAGCGGGGGACAGCCCGCCTATGGCTACACCTTC	CSGGQPAYGYTF	TRBV29-1	TRBJ1-2	TRBD1	.
TGTGCCAGGCCGCGGGCTACAGATACGCAGTATTTT	CARPRATDTQYF	TRBV6-5	TRBJ2-3	.	.
TGTGCCAGCAGCGATGGACTAGCCTACGAGCAGTACTTC	CASSDGLAYEQYF	TRBV7-9	TRBJ2-7	TRBD2	.
TGTGCCAGCAGCTTAGGGGGGGAGCACACTGAAGCTTTCTTT	CASSLGGEHTEAFF	TRBV7-9	TRBJ1-1	.	.
TGTGCCAGCAGCCAAGATAGGGACAGGGTCTACGAGCAGTACTTC	CASSQDRDRVYEQYF	TRBV14	TRBJ2-7	TRBD1	.
TGTGCCAGCAGCCCCCCGACCGGGGAGCTGTTTTTT	CASSPPTGELFF	TRBV3-1/TRBV3-2	TRBJ2-2	.	.
TGTGCCAGCAGCTTTACCCTTTTTGGCGGGGGGGCTTACAATGAGCAGTTCTTC	CASSFTLFGGGAYNEQFF	TRBV7-2	TRBJ2-1	TRBD2	.
TGCAGCGTGCTTAACCCCGGACAGCCCCCCTACGAGCAGTACTTC	CSVLNPGQPPYEQYF	TRBV29-1	TRBJ2-7	.	.
TGTGCCAGTAGTATGCCTAGCGAAATTTCCACCGGGGAGCTGTTTTTT	CASSMPSEISTGELFF	TRBV19	TRBJ2-2	.	.
TGTGCCAGCAGCCCCAGGACTAGCGGTTACGAGCAGTACTTC	CASSPRTSGYEQYF	TRBV9	TRBJ2-7	TRBD2	.
TGCAGCGGAGTTGGAGGAGGCGAGCAGTACTTC	CSGVGGGEQYF	TRBV29-1	TRBJ2-7	.	.
TGTGCCAGCTCACCACCCGACAGGCCGACCTCTGGAAACACCATATATTTT	CASSPPDRPTSGNTIYF	TRBV18	TRBJ1-3	.	.
TGTGCCAGCAGCCAAGCGGCTAGCGGGGGCTACGAGCAGTACTTC	CASSQAASGGYEQYF	TRBV3-1/TRBV3-2	TRBJ2-7	TRBD2	.
TGTGCCAGCAGCCGAGCGGGATACACCTACGAGCAGTACTTC	CASSRAGYTYEQYF	TRBV4-2	TRBJ2-7	TRBD2	.
TGCGCCAGCAGCCAAGGACTAGCGGGGATGTCTGGGGCCAACGTCCTGACTTTC	CASSQGLAGMSGANVLTF	TRBV4-1	TRBJ2-6	TRBD2	.
TGTGCCAGCAGCAGAGGACAGGGGGCCAACACAGATACGCAGTATTTT	CASSRGQGANTDTQYF	TRBV5-8	TRBJ2-3	TRBD1	.